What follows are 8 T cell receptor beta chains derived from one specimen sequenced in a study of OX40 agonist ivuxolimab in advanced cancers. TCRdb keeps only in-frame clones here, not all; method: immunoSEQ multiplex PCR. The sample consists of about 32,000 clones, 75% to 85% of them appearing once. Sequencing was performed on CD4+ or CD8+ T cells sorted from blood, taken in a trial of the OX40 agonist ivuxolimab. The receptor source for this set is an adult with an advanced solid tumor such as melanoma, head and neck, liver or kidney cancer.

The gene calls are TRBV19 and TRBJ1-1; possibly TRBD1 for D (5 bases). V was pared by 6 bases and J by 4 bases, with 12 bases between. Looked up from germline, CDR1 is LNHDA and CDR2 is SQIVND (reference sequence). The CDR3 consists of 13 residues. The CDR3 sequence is CASRVVGGTEAFF. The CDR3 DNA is TGTGCCAGTAGAGTAGTGGGGGGCACTGAAGCTTTCTTT.

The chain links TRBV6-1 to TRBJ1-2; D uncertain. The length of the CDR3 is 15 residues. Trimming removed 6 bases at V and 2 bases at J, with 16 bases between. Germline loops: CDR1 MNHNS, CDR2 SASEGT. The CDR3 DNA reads TGTGCCAGCAGGCTGACCCGAGACGGAAACTATGGCTACACCTTC. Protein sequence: CASRLTRDGNYGYTF.

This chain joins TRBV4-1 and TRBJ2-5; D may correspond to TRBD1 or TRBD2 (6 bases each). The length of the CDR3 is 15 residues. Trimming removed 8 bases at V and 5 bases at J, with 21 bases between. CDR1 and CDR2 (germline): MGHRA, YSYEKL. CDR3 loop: CASGRGEGAGETQYF. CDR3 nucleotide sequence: TGCGCCAGCGGAAGGGGGGAAGGGGCCGGCGAGACCCAGTACTTC.

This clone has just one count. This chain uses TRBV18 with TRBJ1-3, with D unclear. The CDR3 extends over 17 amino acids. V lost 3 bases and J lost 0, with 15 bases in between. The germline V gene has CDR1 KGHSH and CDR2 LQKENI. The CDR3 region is CASSPGLPRGSGNTIYF. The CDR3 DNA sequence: TGTGCCAGCTCACCTGGGTTGCCGAGAGGCTCTGGAAACACCATATATTTT. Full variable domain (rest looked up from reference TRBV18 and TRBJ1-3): NAGVMQNPRHLVRRRGQEARLRCSPMKGHSHVYWYRQLPEEGLKFMVYLQKENIIDESGMPKERFSAEFPKEGPSILRIQQVVRGDSAAYFCASSPGLPRGSGNTIYFGEGSWLTVV.

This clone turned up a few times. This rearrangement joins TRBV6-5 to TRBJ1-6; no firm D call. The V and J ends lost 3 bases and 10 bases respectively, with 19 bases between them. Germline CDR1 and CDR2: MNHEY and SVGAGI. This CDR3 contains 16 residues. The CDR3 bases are TGTGCCAGCAGTTATATAGGGAGGCGGAGACACTCACCCCTCCACTTT. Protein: CASSYIGRRRHSPLHF.

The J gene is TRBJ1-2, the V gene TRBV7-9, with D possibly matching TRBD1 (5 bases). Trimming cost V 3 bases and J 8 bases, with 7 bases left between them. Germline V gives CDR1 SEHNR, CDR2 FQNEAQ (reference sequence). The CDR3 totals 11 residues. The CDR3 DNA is TGTGCCAGCAGCTTTGACAGAGGCTACACCTTC. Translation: CASSFDRGYTF.

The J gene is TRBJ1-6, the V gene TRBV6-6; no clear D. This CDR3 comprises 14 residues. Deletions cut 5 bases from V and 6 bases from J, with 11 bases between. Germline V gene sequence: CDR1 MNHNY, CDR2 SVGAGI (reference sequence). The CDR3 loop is CASSPQRVNSPLHF. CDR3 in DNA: TGTGCCAGCAGTCCCCAGAGGGTTAATTCACCCCTCCACTTT.

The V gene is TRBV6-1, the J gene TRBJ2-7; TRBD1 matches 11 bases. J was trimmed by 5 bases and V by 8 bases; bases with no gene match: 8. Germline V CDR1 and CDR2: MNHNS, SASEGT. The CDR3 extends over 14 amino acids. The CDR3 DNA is TGTGCCAGCGGTCGGACAGGGGGCGTGAACGAGCAGTACTTC. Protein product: CASGRTGGVNEQYF.